Here is one T cell receptor (beta chain) with its context. The source of the sample is a study of blood T cell repertoires in COVID-19. Across the whole study: The United States, Italy and Spain provided the acute and convalescent COVID-19 samples.

Across 24 US areas, participants ranged in age from about 18 to 100 years. Original methodology: Reference gene primer amplification yielded estimated nucleated cell counts. Libraries were prepared by immunoSEQ multiplex PCR; TCRdb keeps only in-frame clonotypes and omits some of them. That table is the source of V, J and clone size, and D and trimming were worked out from the DNA. This table holds about 200,000 clones, 89% found once. Germline-derived CDR1 and CDR2 are MDHEN and SYDVKM. This CDR3 is 13 amino acids long. Losses at the gene ends were 9 bases for V and 7 bases for J; bases not matched to a gene: 11.

The chain couples TRBV28 to TRBJ2-7; 8 positions match TRBD1. Sequencing used PBMCs or T cells enriched from blood (not recorded which). The source is a woman aged 18-29 years who had recovered from COVID-19. CDR3 in amino acids: CASGDRGPKEQYF. The DNA of the CDR3 is TGTGCCAGTGGCGACAGGGGACCGAAGGAGCAGTACTTC.